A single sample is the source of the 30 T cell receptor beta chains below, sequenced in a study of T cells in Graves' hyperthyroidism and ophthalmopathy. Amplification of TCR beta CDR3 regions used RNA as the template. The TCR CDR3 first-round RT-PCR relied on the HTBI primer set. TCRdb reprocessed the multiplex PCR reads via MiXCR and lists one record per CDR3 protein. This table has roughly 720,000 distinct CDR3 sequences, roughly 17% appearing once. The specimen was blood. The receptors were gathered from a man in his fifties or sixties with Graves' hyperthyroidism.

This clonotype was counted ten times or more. CDR3 sequence (DNA): TGTGCCAGCAGCTCCATGCTCTACGAGCAGTACTTC. It yields the protein CASSSMLYEQYF. This chain connects TRBV5-5 to TRBJ2-7; D remains unclear. CDR1 and CDR2 from the germline V gene are SGHKS and YYEKEE (reference sequence). Trimming stripped 3 bases from V and 3 bases from J, with 7 bases between. The CDR3 totals 12 residues.

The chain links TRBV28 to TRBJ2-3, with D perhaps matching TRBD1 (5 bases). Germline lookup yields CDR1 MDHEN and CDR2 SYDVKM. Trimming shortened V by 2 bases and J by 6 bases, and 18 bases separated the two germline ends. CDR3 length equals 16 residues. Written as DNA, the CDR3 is TGTGCCAGCAGTTTAGGGGCAGACCCGGTCTGGGATACGCAGTATTTT. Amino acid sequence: CASSLGADPVWDTQYF.

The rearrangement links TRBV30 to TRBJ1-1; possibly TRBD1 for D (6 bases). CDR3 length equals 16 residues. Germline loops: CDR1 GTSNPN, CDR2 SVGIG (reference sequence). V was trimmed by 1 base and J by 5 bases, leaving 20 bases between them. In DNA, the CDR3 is TGTGCCTGGAGTGACTTTAAAGGGGGGGGGGTGACTGAAGCTTTCTTT. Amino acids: CAWSDFKGGGVTEAFF.

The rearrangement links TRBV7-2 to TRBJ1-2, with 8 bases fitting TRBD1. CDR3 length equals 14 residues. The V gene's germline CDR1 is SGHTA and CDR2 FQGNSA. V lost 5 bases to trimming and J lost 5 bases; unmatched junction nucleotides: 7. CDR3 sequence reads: CASSRAGGLYGYTF. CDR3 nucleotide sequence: TGTGCCAGCAGCCGCGCAGGGGGCCTTTATGGCTACACCTTC.

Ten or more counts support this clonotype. Here the CDR3 reads CASSLQDSNQPQHF. In nucleotides, the CDR3 is TGTGCCAGCAGTTTACAGGATAGCAATCAGCCCCAGCATTTT. The chain combines TRBV12-3 or TRBV12-4 with TRBJ1-5; D gene uncertain. CDR3 size: 14 residues. V dropped 2 bases and J dropped 0 bases, with 5 bases sitting between them.

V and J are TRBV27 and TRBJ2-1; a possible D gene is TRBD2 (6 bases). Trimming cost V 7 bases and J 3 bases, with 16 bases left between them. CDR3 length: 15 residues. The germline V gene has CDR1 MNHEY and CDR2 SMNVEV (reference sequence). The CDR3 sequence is CASTLFYGSYNEQFF. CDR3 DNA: TGTGCCAGCACCCTATTCTACGGGAGCTACAATGAGCAGTTCTTC.

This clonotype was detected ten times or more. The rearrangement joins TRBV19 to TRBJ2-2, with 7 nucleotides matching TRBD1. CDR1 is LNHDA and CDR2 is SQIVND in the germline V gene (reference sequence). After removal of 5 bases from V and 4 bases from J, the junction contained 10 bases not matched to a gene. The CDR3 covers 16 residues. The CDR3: CASSPLTGWVTGELFF. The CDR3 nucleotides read TGTGCCAGTAGTCCTTTGACAGGGTGGGTCACCGGGGAGCTGTTTTTT.

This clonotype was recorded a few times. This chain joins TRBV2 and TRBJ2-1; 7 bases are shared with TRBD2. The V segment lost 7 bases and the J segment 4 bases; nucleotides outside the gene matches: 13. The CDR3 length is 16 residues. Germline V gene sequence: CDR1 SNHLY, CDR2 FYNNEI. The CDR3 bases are TGTGCCAGCAACTTGGGGGGGGGGGGGGGGTACAATGAGCAGTTCTTC. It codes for CASNLGGGGGYNEQFF.

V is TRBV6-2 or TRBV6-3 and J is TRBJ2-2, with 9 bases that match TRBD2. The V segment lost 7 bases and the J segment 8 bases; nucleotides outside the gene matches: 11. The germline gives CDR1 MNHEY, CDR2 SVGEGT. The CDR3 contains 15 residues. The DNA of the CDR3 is TGTGCCAGCACCAAAGGGCTAGCGGGGCGAGGGGAGCTGTTTTTT. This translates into CASTKGLAGRGELFF.

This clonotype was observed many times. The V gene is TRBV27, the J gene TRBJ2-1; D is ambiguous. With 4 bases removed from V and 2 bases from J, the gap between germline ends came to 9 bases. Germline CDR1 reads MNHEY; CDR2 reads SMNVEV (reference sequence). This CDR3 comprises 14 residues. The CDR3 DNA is TGTGCCAGCAGTTCAATAGGACCCTACAATGAGCAGTTCTTC. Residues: CASSSIGPYNEQFF.

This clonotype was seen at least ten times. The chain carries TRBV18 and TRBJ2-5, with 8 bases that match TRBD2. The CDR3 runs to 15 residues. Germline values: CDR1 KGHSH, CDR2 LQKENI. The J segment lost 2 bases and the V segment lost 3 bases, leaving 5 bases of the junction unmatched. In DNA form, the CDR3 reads TGTGCCAGCTCACCGCGACTAGCGAATCAAGAGACCCAGTACTTC. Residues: CASSPRLANQETQYF.

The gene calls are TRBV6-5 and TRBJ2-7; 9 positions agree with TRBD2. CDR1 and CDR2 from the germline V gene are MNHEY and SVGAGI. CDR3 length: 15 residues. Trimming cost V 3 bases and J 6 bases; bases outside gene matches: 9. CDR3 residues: CASSYSSGRSSEQYF. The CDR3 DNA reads TGTGCCAGCAGTTATAGTAGCGGGAGAAGTAGCGAGCAGTACTTC.

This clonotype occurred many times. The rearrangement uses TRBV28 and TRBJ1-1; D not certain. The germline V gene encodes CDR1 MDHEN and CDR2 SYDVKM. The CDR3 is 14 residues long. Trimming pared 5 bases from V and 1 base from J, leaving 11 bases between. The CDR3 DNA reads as TGTGCCAGCAGTCCCCAGACAAAGAACACTGAAGCTTTCTTT. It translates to CASSPQTKNTEAFF.

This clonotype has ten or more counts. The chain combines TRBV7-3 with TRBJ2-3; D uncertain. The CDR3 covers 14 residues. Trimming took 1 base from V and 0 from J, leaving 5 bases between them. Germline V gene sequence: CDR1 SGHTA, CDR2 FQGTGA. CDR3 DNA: TGTGCCAGCAGCTTAATCCCAAGCACAGATACGCAGTATTTT. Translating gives CASSLIPSTDTQYF.

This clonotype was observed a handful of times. CDR3 DNA: TGTGCCAGCAGTTTATCCCGACTAGCGGCCTACTCTGGGGCCAACGTCCTGACTTTC. Translation gives CASSLSRLAAYSGANVLTF. The rearrangement joins TRBV27 to TRBJ2-6; 9 nucleotides match TRBD2. CDR3 length equals 19 residues. V trimming: 0 bases; J trimming: 0 bases; junction bases outside the gene matches: 6. Germline CDR1 MNHEY, CDR2 SMNVEV (reference sequence).

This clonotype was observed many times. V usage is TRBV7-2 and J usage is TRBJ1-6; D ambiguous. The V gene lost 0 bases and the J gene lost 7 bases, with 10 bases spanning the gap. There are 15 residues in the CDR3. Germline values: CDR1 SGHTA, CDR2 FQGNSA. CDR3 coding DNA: TGTGCCAGCAGCTTAGCGACGGGGAACAATTCACCCCTCCACTTT. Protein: CASSLATGNNSPLHF.

The CDR3 protein is CSARSRGLNTEAFF. The CDR3 DNA reads TGCAGTGCCAGGAGTCGGGGCTTGAACACTGAAGCTTTCTTT. The J gene is TRBJ1-1, the V gene TRBV20-1; D possibly corresponds to TRBD1 (5 bases). The CDR3 has 14 amino acids. The V end was cut by 6 bases, the J end by 0 bases, with 14 bases between. Germline assignment: CDR1 DFQATT and CDR2 SNEGSKA (reference sequence).

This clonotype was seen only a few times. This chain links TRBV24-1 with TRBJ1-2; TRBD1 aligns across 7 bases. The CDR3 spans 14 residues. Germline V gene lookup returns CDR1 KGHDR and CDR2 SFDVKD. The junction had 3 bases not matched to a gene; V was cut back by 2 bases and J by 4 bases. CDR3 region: CATSDYRDSYGYTF. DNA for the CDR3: TGTGCCACCAGTGATTACAGGGACAGCTATGGCTACACCTTC.

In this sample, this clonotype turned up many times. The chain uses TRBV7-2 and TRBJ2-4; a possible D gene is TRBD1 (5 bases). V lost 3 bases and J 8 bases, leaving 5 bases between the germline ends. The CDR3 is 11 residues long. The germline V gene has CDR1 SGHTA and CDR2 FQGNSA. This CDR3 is CASSFRDIQYF. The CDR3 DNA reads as TGTGCCAGCAGCTTCAGGGACATTCAGTACTTC. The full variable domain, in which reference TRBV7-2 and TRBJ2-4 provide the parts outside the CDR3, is GAGVSQSPSNKVTEKGKDVELRCDPISGHTALYWYRQSLGQGLEFLIYFQGNSAPDKSGLPSDRFSAERTGGSVSTLTIQRTQQEDSAVYLCASSFRDIQYFGAGTRLSVL.

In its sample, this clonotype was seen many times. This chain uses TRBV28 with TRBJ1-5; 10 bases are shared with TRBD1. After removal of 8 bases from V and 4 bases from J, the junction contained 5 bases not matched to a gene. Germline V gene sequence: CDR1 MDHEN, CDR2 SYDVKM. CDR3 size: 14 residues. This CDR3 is CASGGTGDNQPQHF. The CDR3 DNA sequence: TGTGCCAGCGGTGGGACAGGGGATAATCAGCCCCAGCATTTT.

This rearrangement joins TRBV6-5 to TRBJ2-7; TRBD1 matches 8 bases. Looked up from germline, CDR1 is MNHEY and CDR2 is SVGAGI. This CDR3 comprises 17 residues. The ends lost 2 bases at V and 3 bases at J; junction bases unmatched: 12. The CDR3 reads CASSYGLSQGAVYEQYF. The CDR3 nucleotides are TGTGCCAGCAGTTACGGGTTATCGCAGGGGGCGGTCTACGAGCAGTACTTC.

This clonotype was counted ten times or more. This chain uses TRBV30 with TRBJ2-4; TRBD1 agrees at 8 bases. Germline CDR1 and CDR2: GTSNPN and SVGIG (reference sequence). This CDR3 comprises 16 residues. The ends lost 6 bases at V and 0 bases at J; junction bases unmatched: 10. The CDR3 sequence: CACQGAQLLAKNIQYF. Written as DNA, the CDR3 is TGTGCCTGCCAGGGGGCGCAGCTCCTAGCCAAAAACATTCAGTACTTC.

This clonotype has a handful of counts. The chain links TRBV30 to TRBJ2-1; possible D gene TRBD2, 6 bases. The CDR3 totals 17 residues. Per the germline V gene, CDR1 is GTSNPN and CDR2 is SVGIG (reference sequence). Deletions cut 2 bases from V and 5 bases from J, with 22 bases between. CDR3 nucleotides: TGTGCCTGGAGTTATCCCCCTTGGGGAGGTAAGGACAATGAGCAGTTCTTC. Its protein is CAWSYPPWGGKDNEQFF. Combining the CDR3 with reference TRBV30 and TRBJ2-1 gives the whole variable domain SQTIHQWPATLVQPVGSPLSLECTVEGTSNPNLYWYRQAAGRGLQLLFYSVGIGQISSEVPQNLSASRPQDRQFILSSKKLLLSDSGFYLCAWSYPPWGGKDNEQFFGPGTRLTVL.

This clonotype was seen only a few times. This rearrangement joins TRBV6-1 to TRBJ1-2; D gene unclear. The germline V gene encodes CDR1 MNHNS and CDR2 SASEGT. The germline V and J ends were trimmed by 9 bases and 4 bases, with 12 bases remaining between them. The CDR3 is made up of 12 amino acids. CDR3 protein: CASSPQSYGYTF. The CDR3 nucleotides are TGTGCCAGTTCCCCCCAGAGCTATGGCTACACCTTC.

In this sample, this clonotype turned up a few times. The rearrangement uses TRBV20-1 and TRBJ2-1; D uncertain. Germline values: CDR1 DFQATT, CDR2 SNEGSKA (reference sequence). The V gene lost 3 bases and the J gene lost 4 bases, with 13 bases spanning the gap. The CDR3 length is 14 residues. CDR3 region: CSASLELNYNEQFF. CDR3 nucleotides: TGCAGTGCTAGCCTAGAGTTAAATTACAATGAGCAGTTCTTC.

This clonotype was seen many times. CDR3 coding DNA: TGCAGTGCTAGAGGACTAGCAACCCACAATGAGCAGTTCTTC. Its translation: CSARGLATHNEQFF. The chain joins TRBV20-1 to TRBJ2-1; 7 bases agree with TRBD2. The ends lost 1 base at V and 5 bases at J; junction bases unmatched: 5. The CDR3 totals 14 residues. CDR1 and CDR2 (germline): DFQATT, SNEGSKA (reference sequence).

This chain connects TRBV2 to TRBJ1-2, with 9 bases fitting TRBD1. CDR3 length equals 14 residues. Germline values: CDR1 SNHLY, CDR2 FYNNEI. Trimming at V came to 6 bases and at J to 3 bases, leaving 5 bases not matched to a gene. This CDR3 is CASRRDRDHYGYTF. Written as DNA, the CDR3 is TGTGCCAGCAGGCGGGACAGGGATCACTATGGCTACACCTTC.

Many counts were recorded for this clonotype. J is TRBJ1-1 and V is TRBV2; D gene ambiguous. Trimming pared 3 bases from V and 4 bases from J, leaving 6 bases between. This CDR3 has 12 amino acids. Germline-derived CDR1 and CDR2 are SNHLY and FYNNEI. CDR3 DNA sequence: TGTGCCAGCAGTGACTGGGGCACTGAAGCTTTCTTT. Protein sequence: CASSDWGTEAFF.

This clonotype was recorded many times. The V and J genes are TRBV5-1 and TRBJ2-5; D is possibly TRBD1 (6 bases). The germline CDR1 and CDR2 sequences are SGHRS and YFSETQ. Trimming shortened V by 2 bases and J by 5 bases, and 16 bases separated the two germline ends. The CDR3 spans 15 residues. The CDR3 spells CASSFGSGEFETQYF. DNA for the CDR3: TGCGCCAGCAGCTTTGGGTCAGGGGAGTTCGAGACCCAGTACTTC.

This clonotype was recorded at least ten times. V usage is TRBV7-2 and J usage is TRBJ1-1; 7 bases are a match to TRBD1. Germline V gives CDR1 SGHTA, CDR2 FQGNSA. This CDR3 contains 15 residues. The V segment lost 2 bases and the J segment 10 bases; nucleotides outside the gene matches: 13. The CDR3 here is CASSLQDRTRNRAFF. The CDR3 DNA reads TGTGCCAGCAGCTTACAGGACAGGACGCGAAATAGAGCTTTCTTT.